This T cell receptor (beta chain) was sequenced for a study of read filtering for tumor transcriptome and immune sequencing. This clonotype showed up many times. The CDR3 totals 15 residues. The germline gives CDR1 MDHEN, CDR2 SYDVKM. V dropped 5 bases and J dropped 5; count of bases not matched to a gene: 10. Molecular barcoded adaptors covering alpha/delta and beta/gamma chains were used on roughly 400 ng RNA. Each CDR3 protein is one row after TCRdb ran MiXCR on the reads. This table has about 62,000 distinct CDR3 sequences, less than 20% appearing once. The sample comprised a population of CD138-negative cells sorted from bone marrow. This clonotype was obtained from a donor at least 40 years old with multiple myeloma. The chain is built from TRBV28 and TRBJ2-5, with 8 bases identical to TRBD1. As DNA, the CDR3 is TGTGCCAGCAGTGTCCTGACAGGGGTGGGGGAGACCCAGTACTTC. Protein product: CASSVLTGVGETQYF.